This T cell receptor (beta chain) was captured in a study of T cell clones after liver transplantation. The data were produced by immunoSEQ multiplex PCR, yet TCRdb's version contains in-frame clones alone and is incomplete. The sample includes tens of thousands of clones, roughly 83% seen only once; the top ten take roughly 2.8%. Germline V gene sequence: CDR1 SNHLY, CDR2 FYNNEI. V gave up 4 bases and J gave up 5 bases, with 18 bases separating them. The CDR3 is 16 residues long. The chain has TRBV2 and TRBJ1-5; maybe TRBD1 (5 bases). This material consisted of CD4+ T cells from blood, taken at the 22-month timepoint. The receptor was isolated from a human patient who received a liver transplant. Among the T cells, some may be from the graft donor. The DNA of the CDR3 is TGTGCCAGCAGTGGAACAGGACATAACACCGATCAGCCCCAGCATTTT. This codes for CASSGTGHNTDQPQHF.